One T cell receptor (beta chain) is described in this entry. This record belongs to a study of blood T cell repertoires in COVID-19. Looking at the study overall: T cells, B-cell-depleted T cells, or PBMCs provided the cDNA or gDNA that served as material.

Per the original data handling: How many nucleated cells were present was estimated from reference gene primer amplification. Repertoires were generated with immunoSEQ multiplex PCR, while TCRdb's copy carries only in-frame clones and drops some. V, J and clone size are taken as reported in that table, and D and trimming were inferred from the DNA itself. Counted here are some 87,000 clones, 85% to 90% occurring once; the ten biggest clones make up 3.5% to 5%. The material sequenced was peripheral blood. The clonotype comes from a human donor with COVID-19, enrolled during active disease. The donor label of this sample is uncertain.

CDR3 region: CATSGNYGYTF. The CDR3 nucleotides are TGTGCCACCTCCGGGAACTATGGCTACACCTTC. The V gene is TRBV2, the J gene TRBJ1-2; no firm D call. The CDR3 is made up of 11 amino acids. The V end lost 10 bases, the J end lost 2 bases, and 8 bases lay between the germline ends. Germline lookup yields CDR1 SNHLY and CDR2 FYNNEI.